This passage covers 26 T cell receptor beta chains from one sample sequenced in a study of blood T cell repertoires in COVID-19. TCRdb's table, derived via immunoSEQ multiplex PCR, lists solely in-frame clones and lacks some. The sample contains 300,000 to 400,000 clones, roughly 84% of which appear only once. Sequenced material: PBMCs or T cells enriched from blood (not recorded which). The source of these receptors is a woman aged 25 to 39 who had recovered from COVID-19.

The V call is TRBV10-3, the J call TRBJ2-5; 7 bases line up with TRBD1. The CDR3 covers 13 residues. With 4 bases clipped from V and 3 bases from J, the junction kept 2 bases outside the gene matches. Germline-derived CDR1 and CDR2 are ENHRY and SYGVKD. Written as DNA, the CDR3 is TGTGCCATCAGTGGAGACAGGGAAGAGACCCAGTACTTC. This gives the protein CAISGDREETQYF.

The chain is built from TRBV12-3 or TRBV12-4 and TRBJ1-1; D not resolved. The CDR3 runs 11 residues. Deletions cut 7 bases from V and 5 bases from J, with 8 bases between. CDR3 sequence (DNA): TGTGCCAGCACCCTAGGTACTGAAGCTTTCTTT. Protein product: CASTLGTEAFF.

This clone was detected once. The V call is TRBV10-3, the J call TRBJ1-2; 12 bases map to TRBD1. The CDR3 contains 16 residues. The germline CDR1 and CDR2 sequences are ENHRY and SYGVKD. The trim removed 2 bases at V and 7 bases at J, leaving 8 bases unmatched. The CDR3 is CAISEGDRGRVGGYTF. CDR3 sequence (DNA): TGTGCCATCAGTGAGGGGGACAGGGGGCGCGTCGGTGGCTACACCTTC.

The gene calls are TRBV4-3 and TRBJ1-3, with 7 positions matching TRBD1. CDR3 length: 18 amino acids. Trimming took 0 bases from V and 2 from J; bases not matched to a gene: 10. CDR1 is LGHNA and CDR2 is YSLEER in the germline V gene. This CDR3 is CASSQDSNSGTAGNTIYF. CDR3 coding DNA: TGCGCCAGCAGCCAAGATTCAAATAGTGGGACAGCTGGAAACACCATATATTTT.

The V call is TRBV25-1, the J call TRBJ2-2; D possibly corresponds to TRBD2 (6 bases). The germline V gene encodes CDR1 MGHDK and CDR2 SYGVNS. This CDR3 comprises 13 residues. Trimming stripped 6 bases from V and 5 bases from J, with 10 bases between. The CDR3 DNA reads TGTGCCAGCAGGTACGGGGGTACCGGGGAGCTGTTTTTT. Its protein product is CASRYGGTGELFF.

This chain links TRBV2 with TRBJ2-3; no clear D gene. V lost 3 bases and J lost 1, with 14 bases in between. CDR3 size: 16 residues. Germline-derived CDR1 and CDR2 are SNHLY and FYNNEI. CDR3 DNA: TGTGCCAGCAGTGACGGGTCAACTTGGGGCACAGATACGCAGTATTTT. Its translation is CASSDGSTWGTDTQYF.

The rearrangement joins TRBV25-1 to TRBJ2-1; 8 bases are shared with TRBD2. V lost 6 bases and J lost 1; bases outside the gene matches: 5. From germline, CDR1 is MGHDK and CDR2 SYGVNS. The CDR3 is 15 amino acids. The chain's CDR3 is CASRGASGSYNEQFF. The CDR3, as DNA: TGTGCCAGCAGGGGGGCTAGCGGGTCCTACAATGAGCAGTTCTTC. The entire variable domain, with the rest obtained from reference TRBV25-1 and TRBJ2-1, is as follows: EADIYQTPRYLVIGTGKKITLECSQTMGHDKMYWYQQDPGMELHLIHYSYGVNSTEKGDLSSESTVSRIRTEHFPLTLESARPSHTSQYLCASRGASGSYNEQFFGPGTRLTVL.

This chain connects TRBV3-1 (or the pseudogene TRBV3-2) to TRBJ1-1, with D uncertain. The CDR3 loop spans 13 amino acids. The V and J ends lost 4 bases and 10 bases respectively, with 16 bases between them. CDR1 is LGHDT and CDR2 is YNNKEL in the germline V gene (reference sequence). CDR3 coding DNA: TGTGCCAGCAGCCCCCCGGCATTCCCAGGAGCTTTCTTT. Translation: CASSPPAFPGAFF.

The table lists this clone with a few counts. The chain combines TRBV7-9 with TRBJ1-5, with 7 positions matching TRBD1. The trim removed 5 bases at V and 5 bases at J, leaving 0 bases unmatched. This CDR3 spans 12 amino acids. Per the germline V gene, CDR1 is SEHNR and CDR2 is FQNEAQ (reference sequence). The CDR3 protein is CASSQGDQPQHF. The CDR3, as DNA: TGTGCCAGCAGCCAGGGGGATCAGCCCCAGCATTTT.

This chain connects TRBV28 to TRBJ2-2; 8 nucleotides match TRBD1. This CDR3 contains 20 residues. From germline, CDR1 is MDHEN and CDR2 SYDVKM. The trim removed 1 base at V and 4 bases at J, leaving 17 bases unmatched. As DNA, the CDR3 is TGTGCCAGCAGTTTATTCTTTCAGGGGGCCGGCGGGTTCTCCACCGGGGAGCTGTTTTTT. The encoded protein is CASSLFFQGAGGFSTGELFF.

This clone was counted only a few times. The chain recombines TRBV19 with TRBJ1-1, with TRBD1 matching 10 bases. V was pared by 5 bases and J by 5 bases, with 8 bases of the junction left unmatched. The CDR3 spans 15 residues. Germline values: CDR1 LNHDA, CDR2 SQIVND (reference sequence). CDR3 in amino acids: CASSGDRGRGTEAFF. In nucleotides, the CDR3 is TGTGCCAGTAGTGGAGACAGGGGGCGGGGTACTGAAGCTTTCTTT.

The chain couples TRBV27 to TRBJ1-5; D uncertain. V was pared by 3 bases and J by 2 bases, with 23 bases between. This CDR3 is built from 19 residues. CDR1 and CDR2 (germline): MNHEY, SMNVEV (reference sequence). CDR3 nucleotides: TGTGCCAGCAGTTTCGTTGGGAGGAACCCTTTAGGAGGCAATCAGCCCCAGCATTTT. Its translation is CASSFVGRNPLGGNQPQHF.

Here the CDR3 DNA reads TGTGCCAGCTCGTCCAATCTGAACCGGGACAGGGACGGCTACACCTTC. This gives the protein CASSSNLNRDRDGYTF. The chain links TRBV18 to TRBJ1-2; 9 bases map to TRBD1. J gave up 8 bases and V 6 bases, and 16 bases lay outside the gene matches. CDR3 size: 16 residues. Germline V gives CDR1 KGHSH, CDR2 LQKENI.

This chain uses TRBV12-5 with TRBJ2-1, with D unclear. From germline, CDR1 is LGHNT and CDR2 FRNRAP. With 0 bases removed from V and 6 bases from J, the gap between germline ends came to 18 bases. This CDR3 has 17 amino acids. CDR3 sequence: CASGLVVTSPNGNEQFF. The CDR3 bases are TGTGCTAGTGGTTTGGTTGTGACATCCCCCAACGGCAATGAGCAGTTCTTC.

This chain joins TRBV7-9 and TRBJ2-2; D not certain. V shed 3 bases and J shed 4 bases, with 6 bases lying between them. Germline V CDR1 and CDR2: SEHNR, FQNEAQ (reference sequence). The CDR3 contains 13 residues. CDR3 DNA sequence: TGTGCCAGCAGCTTTCCCCGCACCGGGGAGCTGTTTTTT. This translates into CASSFPRTGELFF.

J is TRBJ2-3 and V is TRBV13; TRBD2 matches at 13 bases. From germline, CDR1 is PRHDT and CDR2 FYEKMQ (reference sequence). Trimming cost V 4 bases and J 2 bases; bases outside gene matches: 6. The CDR3 length is 17 residues. CDR3 in amino acids: CASSSTGLAGVTDTQYF. CDR3 sequence (DNA): TGTGCCAGCAGCTCCACCGGACTAGCGGGGGTCACAGATACGCAGTATTTT.

The J gene is TRBJ1-6, the V gene TRBV10-3; TRBD1 agrees at 7 bases. J was trimmed by 7 bases and V by 7 bases; bases with no gene match: 7. CDR1 is ENHRY and CDR2 is SYGVKD in the germline V gene. The CDR3 spans 14 residues. The CDR3 DNA reads as TGTGCCATCAAACCCGGGACAGCAAATTCACCCCTCCACTTT. Translated, it gives CAIKPGTANSPLHF.

The CDR3 here is CASSLRGRNSYNSPLHF. In nucleotides, the CDR3 is TGTGCCAGCAGCTTGAGGGGCAGGAACTCCTATAATTCACCCCTCCACTTT. The chain combines TRBV5-6 with TRBJ1-6; the D gene is possibly TRBD1 (5 bases). Germline CDR1 and CDR2: SGHDT and YYEEEE. V shed 1 base and J shed 0 bases, with 11 bases lying between them. The CDR3 contains 17 residues.

The CDR3, as DNA: TGCAGCGTTGATGGGACAGGGCGAGGGGGCTACACCTTC. Translation gives CSVDGTGRGGYTF. The rearrangement uses TRBV29-1 and TRBJ1-2; 9 bases are shared with TRBD1. This CDR3 has 13 residues. With V trimmed by 3 bases and J by 8 bases, 7 bases remained unmatched. Germline lookup yields CDR1 SQVTM and CDR2 ANQGSEA.

V usage is TRBV5-4 and J usage is TRBJ1-2; 9 bases are a match to TRBD1. CDR1 and CDR2 from the germline V gene are SGHNT and YYREEE (reference sequence). Losses at the gene ends were 3 bases for V and 3 bases for J; bases not matched to a gene: 15. The CDR3 has 18 amino acids. The CDR3 DNA sequence: TGTGCCAGCAGCTATCCTCAGGGACAGGGTATGGGGGACTATGGCTACACCTTC. This gives the protein CASSYPQGQGMGDYGYTF.

The rearrangement links TRBV19 to TRBJ1-6; 9 bases line up with TRBD1. Germline V gene sequence: CDR1 LNHDA, CDR2 SQIVND (reference sequence). The junction had 9 bases not matched to a gene; V was cut back by 6 bases and J by 6 bases. The CDR3 has 16 residues. CDR3 DNA: TGTGCCAGTAGCCCAGCCACAGGGGGCTTTAATTCACCCCTCCACTTT. Translating gives CASSPATGGFNSPLHF.

V is TRBV11-2 and J is TRBJ1-1, with no clear D. The CDR3 consists of 15 residues. V was cut by 6 bases and J by 3 bases, with 17 bases left in between. Looked up from germline, CDR1 is SGHAT and CDR2 is FQNNGV. The CDR3 region is CASRNDQALDTEAFF. The CDR3 DNA reads as TGTGCCAGCAGGAACGACCAGGCTCTTGACACTGAAGCTTTCTTT.

The gene calls are TRBV28 and TRBJ1-2; 11 nucleotides align to TRBD1. CDR1 is MDHEN and CDR2 is SYDVKM in the germline V gene. V gave up 7 bases and J gave up 7 bases; unmatched junction bases: 5. The CDR3 has 13 residues. CDR3 region: CASNWGQGGGYTF. As DNA, the CDR3 is TGTGCCAGCAATTGGGGACAGGGGGGTGGCTACACCTTC.

The chain links TRBV27 to TRBJ1-3; 9 bases align to TRBD1. The CDR3 spans 18 residues. After removal of 5 bases from V and 0 bases from J, the junction contained 11 bases not matched to a gene. Germline V gives CDR1 MNHEY, CDR2 SMNVEV (reference sequence). The CDR3 bases are TGTGCCAGCAGTGCCCGACCGGGACAGGGCCCCTCTGGAAACACCATATATTTT. It translates to CASSARPGQGPSGNTIYF.

V gene TRBV7-6 combines with J gene TRBJ2-6, with D maybe TRBD1 (5 bases). This CDR3 region has 21 residues. Germline values: CDR1 SGHVS, CDR2 FNYEAQ. Trimming removed 5 bases from V and 2 bases from J, with 28 bases in between. CDR3 nucleotides: TGTGCCAGCAGCCCCCACAACCTCCGGGCCTCAGTAGGGGCTGGGGCCAACGTCCTGACTTTC. It translates to CASSPHNLRASVGAGANVLTF.

The chain joins TRBV4-3 to TRBJ1-1, with D unresolved. The CDR3 sequence is 16 residues long. Germline loops: CDR1 LGHNA, CDR2 YSLEER. Trimming cost V 0 bases and J 4 bases, with 15 bases left between them. CDR3 protein: CASSQDLGTRGTEAFF. DNA for the CDR3: TGCGCCAGCAGCCAAGATCTAGGAACCCGTGGCACTGAAGCTTTCTTT.